This paragraph reports one T cell receptor (beta chain). These data are taken from a study of blood T cell repertoires in COVID-19. At the level of the study: There were acute and convalescent COVID-19 samples, and they came from the United States, Italy and Spain. Sources were T cells, B-cell-depleted T cells, or PBMCs; the material itself was cDNA or gDNA.

Original data processing: Quantification of nucleated cells was approximated via reference gene primer amplification. Assay: immunoSEQ multiplex PCR; the TCRdb copy retains only in-frame clones and omits some. Clone size and V and J calls were adopted from that table, with D and trimming inferred from the DNA. The repertoire holds under 250,000 clones, with roughly 85% as singletons. The germline V gene encodes CDR1 SGHAT and CDR2 FQNNGV. CDR3 size: 13 residues. V trimming: 5 bases; J trimming: 8 bases; junction bases outside the gene matches: 7. The source material was peripheral blood. V usage is TRBV11-2 and J usage is TRBJ1-2; 8 nucleotides line up with TRBD1. This TCR came from a woman aged 18-29 years with acute or convalescent COVID-19. Here the CDR3 DNA reads TGTGCCAGCAGCCCCGGACAGGGCTGGGGCTACACCTTC. Protein product: CASSPGQGWGYTF. The variable domain in full, with the rest retrieved from reference TRBV11-2 and TRBJ1-2, is EAGVAQSPRYKIIEKRQSVAFWCNPISGHATLYWYQQILGQGPKLLIQFQNNGVVDDSQLPKDRFSAERLKGVDSTLKIQPAKLEDSAVYLCASSPGQGWGYTFGSGTRLTVV.